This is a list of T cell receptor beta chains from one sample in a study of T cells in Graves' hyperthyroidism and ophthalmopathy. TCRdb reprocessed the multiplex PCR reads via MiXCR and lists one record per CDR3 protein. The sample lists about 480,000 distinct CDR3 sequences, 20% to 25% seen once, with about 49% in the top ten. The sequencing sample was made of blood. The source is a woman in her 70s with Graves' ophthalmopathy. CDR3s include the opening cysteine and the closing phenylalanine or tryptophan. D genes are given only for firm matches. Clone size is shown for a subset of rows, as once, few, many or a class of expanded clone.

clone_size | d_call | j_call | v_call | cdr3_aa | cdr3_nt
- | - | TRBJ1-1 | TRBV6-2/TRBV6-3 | CASSFPQGNTEAFF | TGTGCCAGCAGTTTCCCCCAGGGGAACACTGAAGCTTTCTTT
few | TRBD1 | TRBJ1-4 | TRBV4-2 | CASSQPGQGADEKLFF | TGTGCCAGCAGCCAACCGGGACAGGGGGCGGATGAAAAACTGTTTTTT
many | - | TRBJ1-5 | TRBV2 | CASSIGPTASPPQHF | TGTGCCAGCAGTATTGGACCCACGGCTTCTCCGCCCCAGCATTTT
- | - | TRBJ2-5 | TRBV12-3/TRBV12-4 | CASSLSDGQYF | TGTGCCAGCAGTTTATCCGACGGCCAGTACTTC
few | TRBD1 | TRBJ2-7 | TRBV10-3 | CAISGGRTGSVEQYF | TGTGCCATCAGTGGGGGGCGGACAGGGAGCGTCGAGCAGTACTTC
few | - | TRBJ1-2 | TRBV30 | CAWSDRVYYGYTF | TGTGCCTGGAGTGATAGAGTATACTATGGCTACACCTTC
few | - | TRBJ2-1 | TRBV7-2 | CASSLGGGGVSYNEQFF | TGTGCCAGCAGCTTAGGAGGGGGAGGGGTGTCCTACAATGAGCAGTTCTTC
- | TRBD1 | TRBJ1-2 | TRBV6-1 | CASSRYRDSGGYTF | TGTGCCAGCAGTAGATACCGGGACAGTGGTGGCTACACCTTC
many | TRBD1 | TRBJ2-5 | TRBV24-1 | CATAAPGGETQYF | TGTGCCACCGCAGCACCAGGGGGAGAGACCCAGTACTTC
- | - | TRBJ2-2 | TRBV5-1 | CASSFGGSNTGELFF | TGCGCCAGCAGCTTTGGGGGATCGAACACCGGGGAGCTGTTTTTT
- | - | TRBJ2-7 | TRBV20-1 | CSAREGLSYEQYF | TGCAGTGCTAGAGAGGGCCTTTCCTACGAGCAGTACTTC
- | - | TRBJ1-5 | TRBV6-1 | CASRTYSDQPQHF | TGTGCCAGCAGAACATATTCCGATCAGCCCCAGCATTTT
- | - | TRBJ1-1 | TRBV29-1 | CSVDTVKNTEAFF | TGCAGCGTTGATACAGTAAAGAACACTGAAGCTTTCTTT
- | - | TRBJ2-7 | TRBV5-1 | CASSLIGPAYEQYF | TGCGCCAGCAGCTTGATAGGGCCAGCTTACGAGCAGTACTTC
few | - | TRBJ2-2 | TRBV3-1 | CASSAPSSDGELFF | TGTGCCAGCAGCGCACCATCTAGTGACGGGGAGCTGTTTTTT
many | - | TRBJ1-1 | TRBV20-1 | CSARERGIGQAFF | TGCAGTGCTAGAGAAAGAGGGATCGGCCAAGCTTTCTTT
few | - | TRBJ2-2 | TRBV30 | CAWSEGSGGTGELFF | TGTGCCTGGAGTGAGGGATCAGGGGGGACCGGGGAGCTGTTTTTT
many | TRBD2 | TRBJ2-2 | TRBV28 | CASSFLSSGRWTGELFF | TGTGCCAGCAGTTTTCTGAGTAGCGGGAGGTGGACCGGGGAGCTGTTTTTT
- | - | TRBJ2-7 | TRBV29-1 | CSVGQPYEQYF | TGCAGCGTCGGACAGCCGTACGAGCAGTACTTC
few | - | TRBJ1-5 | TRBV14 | CASSQGQREDREPQHF | TGTGCCAGCAGCCAAGGACAAAGGGAAGATCGGGAGCCCCAGCATTTT
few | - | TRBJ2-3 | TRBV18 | CASSPLAPATDTQYF | TGTGCCAGCTCACCACTAGCGCCAGCCACAGATACGCAGTATTTT
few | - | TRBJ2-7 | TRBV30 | CAWSNSLFTYEQYF | TGTGCCTGGAGTAATAGCTTATTCACCTACGAGCAGTACTTC
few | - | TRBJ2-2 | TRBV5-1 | CASSLSDKNTGELFF | TGCGCCAGCAGCTTGTCAGACAAGAACACCGGGGAGCTGTTTTTT
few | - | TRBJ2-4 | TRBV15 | CATSRDNHSKNIQYF | TGTGCCACCAGCAGAGATAACCACAGCAAAAACATTCAGTACTTC
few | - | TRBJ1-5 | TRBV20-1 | CSATRDRYGNQPQHF | TGCAGTGCTACCCGTGACAGGTACGGCAATCAGCCCCAGCATTTT
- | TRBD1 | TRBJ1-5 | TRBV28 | CASRAGAGGWWNQPQHF | TGTGCCAGCAGAGCCGGGGCAGGGGGCTGGTGGAATCAGCCCCAGCATTTT
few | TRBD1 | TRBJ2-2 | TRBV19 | CASSNRGLAGELFF | TGTGCCAGTAGTAACAGGGGGCTGGCCGGGGAGCTGTTTTTT
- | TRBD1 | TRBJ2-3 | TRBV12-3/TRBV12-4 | CASSWAQGATDTQYF | TGTGCCAGCAGCTGGGCCCAGGGGGCCACAGATACGCAGTATTTT
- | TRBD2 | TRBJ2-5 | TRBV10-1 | CASSFLAGDSYQETQYF | TGCGCCAGCAGTTTTCTAGCGGGGGACTCTTACCAAGAGACCCAGTACTTC
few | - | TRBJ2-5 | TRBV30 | CAWSVMETQYF | TGTGCCTGGAGTGTGATGGAGACCCAGTACTTC
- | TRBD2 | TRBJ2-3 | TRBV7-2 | CASSGGGDTQYF | TGTGCCAGCAGCGGGGGGGGGGATACGCAGTATTTT
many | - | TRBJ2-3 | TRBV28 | CASSTGTDTQYF | TGTGCCAGCAGTACAGGCACAGATACGCAGTATTTT
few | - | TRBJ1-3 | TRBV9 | CASSVGSGNTIYF | TGTGCCAGCAGCGTAGGTTCTGGAAACACCATATATTTT
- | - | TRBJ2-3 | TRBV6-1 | CAVTTLGAPTDTQYF | TGTGCCGTCACTACGTTGGGGGCGCCCACAGATACGCAGTATTTT
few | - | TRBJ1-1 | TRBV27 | CASMGGGVLRGTEAFF | TGTGCCAGCATGGGGGGTGGGGTTTTGCGGGGCACTGAAGCTTTCTTT
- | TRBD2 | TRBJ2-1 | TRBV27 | CASRGLAGGPGNEQFF | TGTGCCAGCAGGGGACTAGCGGGAGGGCCGGGCAATGAGCAGTTCTTC
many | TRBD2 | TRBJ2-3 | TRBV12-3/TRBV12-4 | CASSPPRFSGNYTQYF | TGTGCCAGCAGTCCTCCCCGTTTTAGCGGGAACTATACGCAGTATTTT
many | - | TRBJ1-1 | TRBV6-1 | CASSNPPVNTEAFF | TGTGCCAGCAGTAACCCTCCGGTGAACACTGAAGCTTTCTTT
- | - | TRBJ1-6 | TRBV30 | CACRGGGNNSPLHF | TGTGCCTGTAGGGGAGGGGGTAATAATTCACCCCTCCACTTT
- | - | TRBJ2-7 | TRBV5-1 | CASSLFHREVSHEQYF | TGCGCCAGCAGCTTATTCCACAGGGAAGTCTCCCACGAGCAGTACTTC
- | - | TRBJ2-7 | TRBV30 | CAWSAIRGAGEQYF | TGTGCCTGGAGTGCCATTCGGGGGGCGGGGGAGCAGTACTTC
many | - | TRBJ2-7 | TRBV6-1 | CASNIGRSTYEQYF | TGTGCCAGCAATATAGGGCGGAGTACCTACGAGCAGTACTTC